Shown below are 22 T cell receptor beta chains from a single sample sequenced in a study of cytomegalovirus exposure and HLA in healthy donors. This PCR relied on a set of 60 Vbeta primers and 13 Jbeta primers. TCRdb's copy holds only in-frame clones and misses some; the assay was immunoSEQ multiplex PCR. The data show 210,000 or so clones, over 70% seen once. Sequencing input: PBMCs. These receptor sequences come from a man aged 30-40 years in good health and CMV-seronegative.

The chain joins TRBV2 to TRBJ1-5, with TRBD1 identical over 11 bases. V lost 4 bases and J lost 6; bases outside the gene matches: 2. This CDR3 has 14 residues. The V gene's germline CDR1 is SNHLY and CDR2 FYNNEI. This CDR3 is CASSGTGGTQPQHF. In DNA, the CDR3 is TGTGCCAGCAGTGGGACAGGGGGCACTCAGCCCCAGCATTTT.

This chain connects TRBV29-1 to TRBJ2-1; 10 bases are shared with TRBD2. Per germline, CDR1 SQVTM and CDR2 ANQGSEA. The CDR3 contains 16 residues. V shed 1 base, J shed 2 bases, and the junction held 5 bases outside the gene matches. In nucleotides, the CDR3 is TGCAGCGTTGAAGGGGCTAGCGGGAGTCCCTACAATGAGCAGTTCTTC. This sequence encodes CSVEGASGSPYNEQFF.

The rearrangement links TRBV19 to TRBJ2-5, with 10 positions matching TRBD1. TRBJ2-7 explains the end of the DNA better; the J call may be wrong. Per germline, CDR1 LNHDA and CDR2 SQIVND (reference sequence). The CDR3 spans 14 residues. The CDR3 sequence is CASSVGQGAYEQYF. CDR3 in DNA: TGTGCCAGTAGTGTCGGACAGGGGGCCTACGAGCAGTACTTC.

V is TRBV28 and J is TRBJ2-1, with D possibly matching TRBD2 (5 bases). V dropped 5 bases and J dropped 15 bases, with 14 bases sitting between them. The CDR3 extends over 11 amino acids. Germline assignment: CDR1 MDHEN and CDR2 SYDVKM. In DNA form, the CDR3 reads TGTGCCAGCAGTCTTAGACTACAACCGTTCTTC. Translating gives CASSLRLQPFF.

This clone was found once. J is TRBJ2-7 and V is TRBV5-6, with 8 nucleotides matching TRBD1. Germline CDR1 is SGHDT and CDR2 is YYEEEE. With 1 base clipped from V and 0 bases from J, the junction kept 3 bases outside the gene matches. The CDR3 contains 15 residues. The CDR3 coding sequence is TGTGCCAGCAGCTTGTATGGACAGGGCTCCTACGAGCAGTACTTC. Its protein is CASSLYGQGSYEQYF.

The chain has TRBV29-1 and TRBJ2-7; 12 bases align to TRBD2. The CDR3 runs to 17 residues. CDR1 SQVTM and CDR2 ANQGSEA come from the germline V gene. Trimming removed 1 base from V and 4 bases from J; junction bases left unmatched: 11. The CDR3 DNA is TGCAGCGTTGAAGGGTCGGGTCGGACTAGCGGGATTTACGAGCAGTACTTC. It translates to CSVEGSGRTSGIYEQYF.

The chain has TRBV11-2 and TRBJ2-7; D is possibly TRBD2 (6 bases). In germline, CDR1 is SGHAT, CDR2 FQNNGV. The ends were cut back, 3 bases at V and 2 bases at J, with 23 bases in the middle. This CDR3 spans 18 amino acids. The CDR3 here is CASSFRRVAVEPAYEQYF. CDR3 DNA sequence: TGTGCCAGCAGCTTCCGGAGGGTAGCGGTGGAACCCGCCTACGAGCAGTACTTC.

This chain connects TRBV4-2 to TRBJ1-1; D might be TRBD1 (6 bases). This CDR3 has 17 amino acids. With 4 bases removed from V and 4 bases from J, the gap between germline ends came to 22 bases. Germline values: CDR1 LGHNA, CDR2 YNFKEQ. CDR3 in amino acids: CASSLSAGVQGITEAFF. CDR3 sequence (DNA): TGTGCCAGCAGCCTATCGGCGGGCGTACAGGGTATCACTGAAGCTTTCTTT.

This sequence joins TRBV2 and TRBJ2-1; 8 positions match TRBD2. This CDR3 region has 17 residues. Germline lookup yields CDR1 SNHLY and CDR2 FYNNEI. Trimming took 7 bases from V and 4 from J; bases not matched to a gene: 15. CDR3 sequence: CASIRTLAAPLYNEQFF. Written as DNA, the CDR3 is TGTGCCAGCATCCGTACACTAGCGGCACCCTTATACAATGAGCAGTTCTTC.

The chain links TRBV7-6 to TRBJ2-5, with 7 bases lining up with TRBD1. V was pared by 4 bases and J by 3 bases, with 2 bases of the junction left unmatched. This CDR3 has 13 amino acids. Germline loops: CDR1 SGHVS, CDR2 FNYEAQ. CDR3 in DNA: TGTGCCAGCAGCTATACAGGGGAAGAGACCCAGTACTTC. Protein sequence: CASSYTGEETQYF.

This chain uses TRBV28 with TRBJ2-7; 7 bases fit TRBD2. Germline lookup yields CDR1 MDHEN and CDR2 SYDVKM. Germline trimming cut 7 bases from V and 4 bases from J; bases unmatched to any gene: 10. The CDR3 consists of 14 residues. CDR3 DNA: TGTGCCAGCAACCGGGACTACGCTATGTACGAGCAGTACTTC. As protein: CASNRDYAMYEQYF.

Written as DNA, the CDR3 is TGTGCCAGCAGTGGGACACAGAATAGCAATCAGCCCCAGCATTTT. It translates to CASSGTQNSNQPQHF. The chain carries TRBV2 and TRBJ1-5, with a tentative D call TRBD1 (5 bases). The germline gives CDR1 SNHLY, CDR2 FYNNEI. This CDR3 is built from 15 residues. Trimming cost V 4 bases and J 0 bases, with 10 bases left between them.

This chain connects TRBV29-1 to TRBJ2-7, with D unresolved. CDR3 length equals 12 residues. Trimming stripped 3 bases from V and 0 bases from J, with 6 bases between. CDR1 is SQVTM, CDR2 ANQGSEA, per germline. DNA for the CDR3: TGCAGCGTTGAGGGCAGCTCCTACGAGCAGTACTTC. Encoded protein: CSVEGSSYEQYF.

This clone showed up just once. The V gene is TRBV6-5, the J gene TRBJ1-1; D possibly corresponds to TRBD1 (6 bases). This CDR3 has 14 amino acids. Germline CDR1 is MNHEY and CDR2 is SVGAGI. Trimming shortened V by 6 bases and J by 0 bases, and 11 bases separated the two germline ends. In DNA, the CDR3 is TGTGCCAGCAGGATGGACAGTTTGAACACTGAAGCTTTCTTT. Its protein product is CASRMDSLNTEAFF.

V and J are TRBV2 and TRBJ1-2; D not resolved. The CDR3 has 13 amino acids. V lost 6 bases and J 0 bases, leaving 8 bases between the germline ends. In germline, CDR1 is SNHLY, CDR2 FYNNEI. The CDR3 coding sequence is TGTGCCAGCAGCTTACAAGCTAACTATGGCTACACCTTC. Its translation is CASSLQANYGYTF. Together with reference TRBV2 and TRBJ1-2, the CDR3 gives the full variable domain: EPEVTQTPSHQVTQMGQEVILRCVPISNHLYFYWYRQILGQKVEFLVSFYNNEISEKSEIFDDQFSVERPDGSNFTLKIRSTKLEDSAMYFCASSLQANYGYTFGSGTRLTVV.

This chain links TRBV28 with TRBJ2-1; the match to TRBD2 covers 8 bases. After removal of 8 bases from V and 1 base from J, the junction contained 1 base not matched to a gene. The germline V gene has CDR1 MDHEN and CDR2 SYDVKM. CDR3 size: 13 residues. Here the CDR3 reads CASERESYNEQFF. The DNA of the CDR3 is TGTGCCAGCGAGCGGGAGTCCTACAATGAGCAGTTCTTC.

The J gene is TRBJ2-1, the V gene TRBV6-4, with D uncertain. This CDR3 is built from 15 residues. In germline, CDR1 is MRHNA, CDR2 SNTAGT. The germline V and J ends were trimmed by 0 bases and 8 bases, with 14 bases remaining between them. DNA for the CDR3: TGTGCCAGCAGTGACTCAGGATGGCAGACACATGAGCAGTTCTTC. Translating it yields CASSDSGWQTHEQFF.

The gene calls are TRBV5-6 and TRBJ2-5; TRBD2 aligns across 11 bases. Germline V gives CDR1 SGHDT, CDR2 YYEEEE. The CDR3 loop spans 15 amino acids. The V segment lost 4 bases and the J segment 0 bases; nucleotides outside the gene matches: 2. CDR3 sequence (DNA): TGTGCCAGCAGCGGGACTAGCGGACACCAAGAGACCCAGTACTTC. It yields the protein CASSGTSGHQETQYF.

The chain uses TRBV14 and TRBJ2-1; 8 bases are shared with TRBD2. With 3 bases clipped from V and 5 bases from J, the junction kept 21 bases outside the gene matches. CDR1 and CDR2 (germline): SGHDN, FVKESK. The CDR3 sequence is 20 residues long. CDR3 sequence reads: CASSHQVGVSGTPPDNEQFF. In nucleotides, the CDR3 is TGTGCCAGCAGCCACCAAGTCGGAGTTAGCGGGACTCCCCCCGACAATGAGCAGTTCTTC.

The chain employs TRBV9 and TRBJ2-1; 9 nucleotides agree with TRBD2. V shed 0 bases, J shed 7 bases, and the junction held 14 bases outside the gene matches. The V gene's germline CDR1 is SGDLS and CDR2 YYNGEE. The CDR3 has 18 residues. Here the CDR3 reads CASSVDPRGGGRLNEQFF. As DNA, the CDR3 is TGTGCCAGCAGCGTAGACCCCCGCGGGGGGGGGCGGTTGAATGAGCAGTTCTTC.

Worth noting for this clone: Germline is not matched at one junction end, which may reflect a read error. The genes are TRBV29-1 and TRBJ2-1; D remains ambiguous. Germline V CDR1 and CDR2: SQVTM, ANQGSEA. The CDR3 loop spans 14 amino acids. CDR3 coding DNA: TGCAGCGTTAAAGAGACAAACTCCTACAATGAGCAGTTCTTC. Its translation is CSVKETNSYNEQFF.

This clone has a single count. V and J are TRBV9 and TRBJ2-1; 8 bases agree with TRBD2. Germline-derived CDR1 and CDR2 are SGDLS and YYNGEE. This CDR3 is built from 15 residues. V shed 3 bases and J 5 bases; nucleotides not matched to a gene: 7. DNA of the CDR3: TGTGCCAGCAGCGCACCACTAGCGGATCACAATGAGCAGTTCTTC. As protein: CASSAPLADHNEQFF.